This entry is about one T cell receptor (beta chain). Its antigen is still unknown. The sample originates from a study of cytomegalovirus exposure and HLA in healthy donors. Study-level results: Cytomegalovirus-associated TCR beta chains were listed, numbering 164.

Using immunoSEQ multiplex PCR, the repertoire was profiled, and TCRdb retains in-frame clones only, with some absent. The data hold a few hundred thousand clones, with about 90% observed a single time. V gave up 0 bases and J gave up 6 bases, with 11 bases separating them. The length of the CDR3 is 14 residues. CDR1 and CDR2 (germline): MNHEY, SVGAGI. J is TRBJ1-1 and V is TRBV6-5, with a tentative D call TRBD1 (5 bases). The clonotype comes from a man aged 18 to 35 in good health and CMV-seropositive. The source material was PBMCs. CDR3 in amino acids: CASSYSGGIPEAFF. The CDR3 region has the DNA TGTGCCAGCAGTTACTCCGGGGGGATCCCTGAAGCTTTCTTT.